This passage covers 20 T cell receptor beta chains from one sample sequenced in a study of blood T cell repertoires in COVID-19. Data came from immunoSEQ multiplex PCR; TCRdb stores just in-frame clones and leaves some out. The sample lists 70,000 to 80,000 clones, 70% to 90% occurring once. Sequenced material: peripheral blood. All receptors come from a man aged 80 or over in a cohort sampled during active COVID-19.

V usage is TRBV12-1 and J usage is TRBJ1-5. TRBV12-1 represents a pseudogene. The CDR3 runs 14 residues. CDR3 loop: CASSPDGGGQPQHF. The CDR3 DNA reads TGTGCCAGCAGCCCAGACGGGGGGGGTCAGCCCCAGCATTTT.

The genes are TRBV28 and TRBJ1-6; D may be TRBD1 (5 bases). Germline V gene data show CDR1 as MDHEN and CDR2 as SYDVKM. This CDR3 has 15 amino acids. The V end was cut by 10 bases, the J end by 7 bases, with 20 bases between. CDR3 nucleotide sequence: TGTGCCAAAAGCCCCTGGGAGGGGTGGAATTCACCCCTCCACTTT. Translated: CAKSPWEGWNSPLHF.

This clone was found once. This chain links TRBV7-2 with TRBJ2-1; TRBD1 might be the D (6 bases). V lost 7 bases, J lost 5 bases, and 18 bases lay in between. The CDR3 loop spans 15 amino acids. Germline lookup yields CDR1 SGHTA and CDR2 FQGNSA. The CDR3 is CASTAQRGLNNEQFF. For the CDR3, the DNA is TGTGCCAGCACCGCGCAAAGGGGGTTAAACAATGAGCAGTTCTTC.

The genes are TRBV7-6 and TRBJ1-1; D is unclear. CDR1 SGHVS and CDR2 FNYEAQ come from the germline V gene. V was cut by 3 bases and J by 0 bases, with 11 bases left in between. The CDR3 sequence is 15 residues long. The CDR3 spells CASSFDITLNTEAFF. DNA of the CDR3: TGTGCCAGCAGCTTTGACATCACTCTGAACACTGAAGCTTTCTTT.

The chain uses TRBV3-1 (or the pseudogene TRBV3-2) and TRBJ2-7, with D uncertain. With 7 bases removed from V and 5 bases from J, the gap between germline ends came to 12 bases. The CDR3 contains 12 residues. Germline CDR1 reads LGHDT; CDR2 reads YNNKEL (reference sequence). CDR3 in DNA: TGTGCCAGCACCCCGTTGGGCCACGAGCAGTACTTC. It yields the protein CASTPLGHEQYF.

The V and J genes are TRBV5-1 and TRBJ1-5, with no clear D. This CDR3 spans 15 amino acids. Trimming shortened V by 1 base and J by 0 bases, and 8 bases separated the two germline ends. The germline gives CDR1 SGHRS, CDR2 YFSETQ. CDR3 DNA sequence: TGCGCCAGCAGCTTGAACAGTGATAGCAATCAGCCCCAGCATTTT. It translates to CASSLNSDSNQPQHF.

CDR3 bases: TGTGCCAGCAGCTTAAATCAGGACACTGAAGCTTTCTTT. This gives the protein CASSLNQDTEAFF. J is TRBJ1-1 and V is TRBV7-3, with D unresolved. CDR3 length: 13 residues. The V end was cut by 1 base, the J end by 3 bases, with 6 bases between. The germline gives CDR1 SGHTA, CDR2 FQGTGA.

This chain links TRBV7-9 with TRBJ1-1, with D unresolved. Trimming left V 5 bases short and J 7 bases short, with 20 bases between. Germline values: CDR1 SEHNR, CDR2 FQNEAQ (reference sequence). The CDR3 loop spans 15 amino acids. The CDR3 DNA sequence: TGTGCCAGCAGCGCACCGACGTCGGGTGTCGGTGAAGCTTTCTTT. This codes for CASSAPTSGVGEAFF. Based on the CDR3 plus reference TRBV7-9 and TRBJ1-1, the full variable domain is DTGVSQNPRHKITKRGQNVTFRCDPISEHNRLYWYRQTLGQGPEFLTYFQNEAQLEKSRLLSDRFSAERPKGSFSTLEIQRTEQGDSAMYLCASSAPTSGVGEAFFGQGTRLTVV.

This chain connects TRBV5-1 to TRBJ2-2, with D uncertain. This CDR3 has 16 residues. V dropped 1 base and J dropped 0 bases, with 10 bases sitting between them. In germline, CDR1 is SGHRS, CDR2 YFSETQ. This CDR3 is CASSLSGQANTGELFF. The DNA for the CDR3 is TGCGCCAGCAGCTTGTCAGGCCAGGCGAACACCGGGGAGCTGTTTTTT. Full variable domain (rest looked up from reference TRBV5-1 and TRBJ2-2): KAGVTQTPRYLIKTRGQQVTLSCSPISGHRSVSWYQQTPGQGLQFLFEYFSETQRNKGNFPGRFSGRQFSNSRSEMNVSTLELGDSALYLCASSLSGQANTGELFFGEGSRLTVL.

The chain joins TRBV11-2 to TRBJ1-3, with 9 bases lining up with TRBD1. V was pared by 5 bases and J by 2 bases, with 4 bases of the junction left unmatched. The CDR3 contains 15 residues. CDR1 is SGHAT, CDR2 FQNNGV, per germline. CDR3 bases: TGTGCCAGCAGCGCGGGACAGGGAGCTGGAAACACCATATATTTT. This sequence encodes CASSAGQGAGNTIYF.

This clone was seen only once. The chain uses TRBV6-5 and TRBJ2-7, with a tentative D call TRBD2 (6 bases). The V gene lost 7 bases and the J gene lost 4 bases, with 14 bases spanning the gap. This CDR3 is built from 13 residues. Per the germline V gene, CDR1 is MNHEY and CDR2 is SVGAGI. The CDR3 DNA sequence: TGTGCCAGCACCCCCCCAGGGACTTACGAGCAGTACTTC. Translated: CASTPPGTYEQYF.

The V and J genes are TRBV6-5 and TRBJ1-1; unclear D gene. The CDR3 loop spans 13 amino acids. V was trimmed by 6 bases and J by 8 bases, leaving 16 bases between them. CDR1 is MNHEY and CDR2 is SVGAGI in the germline V gene. The CDR3: CASSREGGREAFF. The CDR3 nucleotides are TGTGCCAGCAGCCGCGAGGGAGGGCGAGAAGCTTTCTTT.

The chain recombines TRBV4-3 with TRBJ2-5; TRBD1 matches at 12 bases. The CDR3 extends over 16 amino acids. Germline values: CDR1 LGHNA, CDR2 YSLEER. V trimming: 1 base; J trimming: 5 bases; junction bases outside the gene matches: 5. This chain's CDR3 is CASSQGGTGGEETQYF. The DNA for the CDR3 is TGCGCCAGCAGCCAAGGGGGGACAGGGGGCGAGGAGACCCAGTACTTC.

This clone appeared a single time. The chain links TRBV30 to TRBJ2-3; tentative D call: TRBD1 (5 bases). V lost 5 bases and J lost 6, with 24 bases in between. The germline gives CDR1 GTSNPN, CDR2 SVGIG (reference sequence). This CDR3 contains 16 residues. CDR3 residues: CAWALWQGRATDTQYF. The CDR3 bases are TGTGCCTGGGCGTTATGGCAGGGCCGGGCTACGGATACGCAGTATTTT.

The chain recombines TRBV6-6 with TRBJ1-6; D is uncertain. V lost 2 bases and J lost 7, with 9 bases in between. The CDR3 contains 14 residues. Germline CDR1 and CDR2: MNHNY and SVGAGI (reference sequence). The CDR3 region is CASSYPSRNSPLHF. CDR3 in DNA: TGTGCCAGCAGTTACCCCAGCAGGAATTCACCCCTCCACTTT.

This sequence joins TRBV7-3 and TRBJ2-3, with 7 bases fitting TRBD2. V dropped 3 bases and J dropped 6; count of bases not matched to a gene: 9. This CDR3 has 15 residues. Germline lookup yields CDR1 SGHTA and CDR2 FQGTGA. CDR3 loop: CASSFQPGRGDTQYF. CDR3 bases: TGTGCCAGCAGCTTTCAACCGGGGCGGGGGGATACGCAGTATTTT.

J is TRBJ1-2 and V is TRBV7-2; D may be TRBD1 (6 bases). V was trimmed by 1 base and J by 9 bases, leaving 12 bases between them. Germline CDR1 SGHTA, CDR2 FQGNSA. The CDR3 is 13 amino acids. The CDR3 spells CASSLGRQDRYTF. DNA for the CDR3: TGTGCCAGCAGCTTAGGGAGACAGGACCGCTACACCTTC.

The J gene is TRBJ1-1, the V gene TRBV6-1, with D perhaps matching TRBD1 (6 bases). The CDR3 is 17 residues long. Trimming cost V 2 bases and J 0 bases, with 16 bases left between them. The germline V gene encodes CDR1 MNHNS and CDR2 SASEGT. CDR3 in amino acids: CASSELGTGHMNTEAFF. CDR3 DNA: TGTGCCAGCAGTGAATTGGGAACAGGGCACATGAACACTGAAGCTTTCTTT.

V is TRBV6-7 and J is TRBJ2-1; 8 positions match TRBD2. TRBV6-7 is an open reading frame whose function is uncertain. The CDR3 loop spans 18 amino acids. J gave up 8 bases and V 0 bases, and 15 bases lay outside the gene matches. For the CDR3, the DNA is TGTGCCAGCAGTTACTCGATGATTCCCCGTCCGGGGGGGGATGAGCAGTTCTTC. It codes for CASSYSMIPRPGGDEQFF.

The V and J genes are TRBV6-5 and TRBJ2-1, with 9 bases identical to TRBD2. This CDR3 spans 16 amino acids. Losses at the gene ends were 2 bases for V and 8 bases for J; bases not matched to a gene: 10. Germline values: CDR1 MNHEY, CDR2 SVGAGI. CDR3 loop: CASSYGPSGGFYEQFF. The CDR3, as DNA: TGTGCCAGCAGTTACGGTCCGAGCGGGGGGTTTTATGAGCAGTTCTTC.